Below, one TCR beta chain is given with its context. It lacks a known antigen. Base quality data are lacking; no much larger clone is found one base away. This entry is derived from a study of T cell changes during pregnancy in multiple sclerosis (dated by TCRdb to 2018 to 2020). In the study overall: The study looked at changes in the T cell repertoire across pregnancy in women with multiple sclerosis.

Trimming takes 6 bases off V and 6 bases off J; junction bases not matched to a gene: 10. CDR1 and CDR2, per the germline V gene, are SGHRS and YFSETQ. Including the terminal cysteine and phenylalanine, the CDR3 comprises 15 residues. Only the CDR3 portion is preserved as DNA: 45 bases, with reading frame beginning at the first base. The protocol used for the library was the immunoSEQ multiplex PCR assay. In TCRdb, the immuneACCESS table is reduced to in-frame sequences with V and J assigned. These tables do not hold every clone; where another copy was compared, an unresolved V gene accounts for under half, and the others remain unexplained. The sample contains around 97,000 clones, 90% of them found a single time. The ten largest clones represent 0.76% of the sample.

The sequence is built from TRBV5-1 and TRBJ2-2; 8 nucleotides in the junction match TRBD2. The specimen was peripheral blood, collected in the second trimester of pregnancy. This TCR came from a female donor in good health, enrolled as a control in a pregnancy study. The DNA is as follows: TGCGCCAGCACCCAGGGACTAGAATCGGCCGGGGAGCTGTTTTTT. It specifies CASTQGLESAGELFF.